This is a list of T cell receptor beta chains from one sample in a study of identical twins. TCRdb analysed the 5' RACE reads with MiXCR anew, one entry per CDR3 protein. Here the sample spans 450,000 or so distinct CDR3 sequences, over 12% being singletons. The same data also went into a second study, on yellow fever vaccine responses in identical twins.

The sample taken for sequencing was CD4+ T cells sorted from blood. The receptors shown here come from a woman between 18 and 30 years old in good health. CDR3s include the opening cysteine and the closing phenylalanine or tryptophan. The D gene is left open where the match is weak. Some rows mark clone size as missing; the rest say once, few, many or name a class of expanded clone.

len	abundance	v_gene	j_gene	d_gene	CDR3aa	CDR3nt
16	few	TRBV3-1	TRBJ1-1	TRBD1	CASSQVTGASNTEAFF	TGTGCCAGCAGCCAAGTGACAGGGGCCTCGAACACTGAAGCTTTCTTT
14	many	TRBV5-1	TRBJ2-7	TRBD2	CASSLRAGDFEQYF	TGCGCCAGCAGCTTGAGAGCGGGGGATTTCGAGCAGTACTTC
14	-	TRBV7-9	TRBJ1-1	TRBD1	CASRYTGAGTEAFF	TGTGCCAGCAGGTACACAGGGGCGGGCACTGAAGCTTTCTTT
15	-	TRBV5-1	TRBJ2-3	-	CASSLGLEIRDTQYF	TGCGCCAGCAGCTTGGGCCTAGAAATTCGAGATACGCAGTATTTT
16	few	TRBV5-6	TRBJ2-1	TRBD1	CASSFTGTVRNNEQFF	TGTGCCAGCAGCTTTACCGGGACAGTGAGGAACAATGAGCAGTTCTTC
13	-	TRBV6-6	TRBJ1-1	-	CASSYSEEVSGFF	TGTGCCAGCAGTTACTCGGAGGAGGTTTCTGGTTTCTTT
16	many	TRBV10-3	TRBJ2-7	-	CAIRKRGDGASYEQYF	TGTGCCATCAGAAAAAGGGGAGACGGTGCTTCCTACGAGCAGTACTTC
19	-	TRBV6-2/TRBV6-3	TRBJ2-7	-	CASTRTGVSSGRNLYEQYF	TGTGCCAGCACCCGGACAGGGGTATCTAGCGGGAGAAATTTATACGAGCAGTACTTC
14	-	TRBV28	TRBJ2-7	-	CASSLDGWTYEQYF	TGTGCCAGCAGTTTGGATGGGTGGACCTACGAGCAGTACTTC
18	-	TRBV10-3	TRBJ2-2	TRBD1	CAISAHTGTGANTGELFF	TGTGCCATCAGTGCCCATACCGGGACAGGGGCGAACACCGGGGAGCTGTTTTTT
16	few	TRBV5-1	TRBJ2-2	-	CASSLQGPGETGELFF	TGCGCCAGCAGCTTACAAGGGCCGGGTGAGACCGGGGAGCTGTTTTTT
12	-	TRBV12-3/TRBV12-4	TRBJ2-3	-	CASSFVADTQYF	TGTGCCAGCAGTTTTGTGGCAGATACGCAGTATTTT
17	-	TRBV7-9	TRBJ2-1	TRBD2	CASSLRASTSGGNEQFF	TGTGCCAGCAGCTTAAGAGCGTCCACTAGCGGAGGGAATGAGCAGTTCTTC
15	-	TRBV27	TRBJ1-2	TRBD1	CASSLWGQGLYGYTF	TGTGCCAGCAGTTTATGGGGACAGGGCCTCTATGGCTACACCTTC
14	few	TRBV29-1	TRBJ2-1	TRBD2	CSVASPSGRNEQFF	TGCAGCGTTGCCTCACCTAGCGGGAGAAATGAGCAGTTCTTC
14	-	TRBV10-3	TRBJ2-3	TRBD1	CAISMGQTTDTQYF	TGTGCCATCAGTATGGGACAGACCACAGATACGCAGTATTTT
13	-	TRBV7-8	TRBJ2-1	-	CASSLKHYNEQFF	TGTGCCAGCAGCTTAAAACACTACAATGAGCAGTTCTTC